The 2 T cell receptor beta chains in this list originate from one sample, sequenced in a study of graft-versus-host responses after intestinal transplantation. Assay: immunoSEQ multiplex PCR; the TCRdb copy retains only in-frame clones and omits some. The sample carries approximately 60,000 clones, about nine tenths recorded once. Graft material was processed, releasing intraepithelial and lamina propria lymphocytes. The sample here was ileum tissue, taken roughly 390 days after transplant. The receptors originated from a human patient who received an intestinal transplant, so some T cells may come from the graft donor.

The chain combines TRBV28 with TRBJ2-1, with D possibly being TRBD2 (5 bases). Germline loops: CDR1 MDHEN, CDR2 SYDVKM. Between the trimmed V and J ends, which lost 2 bases and 5 bases, there was a span of 16 bases. The CDR3 is 16 amino acids. This CDR3 is CASSLPPRDYNNEQFF. The CDR3 bases are TGTGCCAGCAGTTTACCCCCCCGAGACTACAACAATGAGCAGTTCTTC.

This clone was seen only a few times. The chain recombines TRBV11-3 with TRBJ1-2; D is unresolved. The CDR3 consists of 14 residues. Trimming stripped 0 bases from V and 2 bases from J, with 7 bases between. Germline CDR1 SGHNT, CDR2 YENEEA. The CDR3, as DNA: TGTGCCAGCAGCTTAGACGGCGGAAACTATGGCTACACCTTC. It is translated as CASSLDGGNYGYTF.